The present T cell receptor beta chain was sequenced within a study of blood T cell repertoires in COVID-19. For the study at large: The study drew acute and convalescent COVID-19 samples from the United States, Italy and Spain. In each case, the material was cDNA or gDNA derived from T cells, B-cell-depleted T cells, or PBMCs.

Per the original data handling: Amplified reference gene primers provided the basis for estimating nucleated cell counts. The repertoire was sequenced with immunoSEQ multiplex PCR; TCRdb's copy has only in-frame clones and lacks some. D and trimming come from the DNA, and the V and J calls and clone size come from that table. The table has roughly 250,000 clones, roughly 84% seen once. Enrolment of Seattle patients took place during active infection, and they were followed longitudinally. This clone has only one observation. Sequenced material: peripheral blood. The source of this sequence is a person in their 70s with COVID-19, enrolled during active disease.

Here the CDR3 DNA reads TGTGCCAGCAGCCCCCGGACAGGGCAGCGTGAAGAGACCCAGTACTTC. Translating it yields CASSPRTGQREETQYF. The chain carries TRBV7-9 and TRBJ2-5; 8 bases agree with TRBD1. CDR3 size: 16 residues. The germline V gene has CDR1 SEHNR and CDR2 FQNEAQ (reference sequence). The J segment lost 3 bases and the V segment lost 5 bases, leaving 11 bases of the junction unmatched. Complete variable domain (other parts from reference TRBV7-9 and TRBJ2-5): DTGVSQNPRHKITKRGQNVTFRCDPISEHNRLYWYRQTLGQGPEFLTYFQNEAQLEKSRLLSDRFSAERPKGSFSTLEIQRTEQGDSAMYLCASSPRTGQREETQYFGPGTRLLVL.